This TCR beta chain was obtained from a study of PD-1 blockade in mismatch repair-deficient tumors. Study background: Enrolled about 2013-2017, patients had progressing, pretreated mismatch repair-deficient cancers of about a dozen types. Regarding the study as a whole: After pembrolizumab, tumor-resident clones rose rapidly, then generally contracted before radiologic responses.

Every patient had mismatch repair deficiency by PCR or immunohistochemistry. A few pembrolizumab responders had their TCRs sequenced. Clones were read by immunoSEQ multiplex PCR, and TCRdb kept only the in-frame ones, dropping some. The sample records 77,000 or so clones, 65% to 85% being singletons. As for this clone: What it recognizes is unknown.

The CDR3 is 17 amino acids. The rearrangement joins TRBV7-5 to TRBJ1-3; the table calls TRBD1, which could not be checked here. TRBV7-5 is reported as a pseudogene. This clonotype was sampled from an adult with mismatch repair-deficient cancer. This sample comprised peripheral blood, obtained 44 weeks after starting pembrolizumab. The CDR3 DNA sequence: TGTGCCAGAAGCTTAGCTAGGGGACAGGGGATCGGAAACACCATATATTTT. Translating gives CARSLARGQGIGNTIYF.